This T cell receptor beta chain was identified during a study of T cell responses to AZD1222 COVID-19 vaccine. Study overall: Second doses were pooled across both intervals (about 4 or about 12 weeks). Study-level points and caveats: Targets within unmutated variant regions were reportedly found for nearly half of spike-specific TCRs. Spike-specific TCR breadth rose after two AZD1222 doses, and depth rose as well.

Looked up from germline, CDR1 is KGHSH and CDR2 is LQKENI. The length of the CDR3 is 15 residues. The V end was cut by 0 bases, the J end by 3 bases, with 9 bases between. Note on this clone: As yet, its antigen is unknown.

Using immunoSEQ multiplex PCR, the repertoire was profiled, and TCRdb retains in-frame clones only, with some absent. In the table there are some 120,000 clones, approximately 89% of which are singletons. This clonotype originated in an adult in good health. The chain uses TRBV18 and TRBJ1-5; D is unresolved. The starting material was peripheral blood, obtained on day 0 of AZD1222 vaccination. The CDR3 spells CASSPPNNNNQPQHF. The CDR3 nucleotides read TGTGCCAGCTCACCACCTAATAATAACAATCAGCCCCAGCATTTT. Complete variable domain (other parts from reference TRBV18 and TRBJ1-5): NAGVMQNPRHLVRRRGQEARLRCSPMKGHSHVYWYRQLPEEGLKFMVYLQKENIIDESGMPKERFSAEFPKEGPSILRIQQVVRGDSAAYFCASSPPNNNNQPQHFGDGTRLSIL.